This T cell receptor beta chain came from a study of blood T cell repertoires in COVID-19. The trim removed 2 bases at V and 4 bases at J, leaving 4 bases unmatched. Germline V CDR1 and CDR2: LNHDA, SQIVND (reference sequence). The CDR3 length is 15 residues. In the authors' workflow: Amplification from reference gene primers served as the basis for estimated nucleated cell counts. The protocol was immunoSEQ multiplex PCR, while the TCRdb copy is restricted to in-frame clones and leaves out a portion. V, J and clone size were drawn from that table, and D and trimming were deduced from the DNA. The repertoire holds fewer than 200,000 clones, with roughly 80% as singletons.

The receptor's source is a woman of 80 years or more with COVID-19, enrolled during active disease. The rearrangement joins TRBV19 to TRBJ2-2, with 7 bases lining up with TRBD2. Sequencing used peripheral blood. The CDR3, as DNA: TGTGCCAGTAGTATATCTAGCGGCCTCACCGGGGAGCTGTTTTTT. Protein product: CASSISSGLTGELFF. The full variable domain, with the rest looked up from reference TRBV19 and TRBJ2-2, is DGGITQSPKYLFRKEGQNVTLSCEQNLNHDAMYWYRQDPGQGLRLIYYSQIVNDFQKGDIAEGYSVSREKKESFPLTVTSAQKNPTAFYLCASSISSGLTGELFFGEGSRLTVL.